A single TCR beta chain is shown here with its context. Its antigen is still unknown. The gene names here belong to mouse. The DNA ends 1 residue before the CDR3 does, and the rest of the CDR3 is filled in from the germline J gene. The source of the sample is a study of tissue T cells after allogeneic stem cell transplantation. Only in-frame clones appear in the TCRdb table, and some are missing; sequencing was by immunoSEQ multiplex PCR. The sample holds 40,000 to 60,000 clones, roughly 75% seen once. Study results and caveats: In patients and mice, blood and spleen missed much of tissue repertoire. Motif-based clustering found tissue-specific repertoire signatures shared across patients, though few clones were shared. This small cohort was clinically heterogeneous, and sampling depth was a limitation.

CDR3 length: 14 residues. The J segment lost 7 bases and the V segment lost 0 bases, leaving 5 bases of the junction unmatched. Germline CDR1 and CDR2: SGHSN and HYEKVE. The J gene is TRBJ2-7, the V gene TRBV12-1; TRBD2 aligns across 10 bases. Material for sequencing was sorted cells pooled from one or two spleens. The TCR sequence derives from a pool of C57BL/6 mice in good health. CDR3 sequence reads: CASSLDWGAGEQYF. Partial CDR3 DNA: TGTGCCAGCTCTCTCGACTGGGGGGCGGGGGAACAGTAC.